The clone carrying this T cell receptor (beta chain) was recorded a few times. V was clipped by 6 bases and J by 8 bases; unmatched bases: 12. The CDR3 has 15 amino acids. Germline CDR1 reads DFQATT; CDR2 reads SNEGSKA (reference sequence). The CDR3 regions of TCR beta were amplified from RNA transcripts. HTBI primers were the set used in a first-round RT-PCR of the TCR CDR3. MiXCR was run by TCRdb on the multiplex PCR reads, yielding one entry per CDR3 protein. This table holds some 210,000 distinct CDR3 sequences, about a sixth found once. This record comes from a study of T cells in Graves' hyperthyroidism and ophthalmopathy.

The V call is TRBV20-1, the J call TRBJ2-1; TRBD2 agrees at 11 bases. The origin of this receptor is a middle-aged man with Graves' hyperthyroidism. The specimen sequenced was blood. The CDR3 region has the DNA TGCAGTGCCCCACCGAGACTAGCGGGAATCTATGAGCAGTTCTTC. As protein: CSAPPRLAGIYEQFF.